The 27 T cell receptor beta chains presented below share a single source sample, sequenced in a study of Graves' ophthalmopathy and Graves' hyperthyroidism. RNA served as the template for amplifying TCR beta CDR3 regions. After a first-round RT-PCR with HTBI primers, a second-round multiplex PCR was run. TCRdb itself ran the multiplex PCR reads through MiXCR, one entry per CDR3 protein. The table has about 210,000 distinct CDR3 sequences, just under 30% seen once. Sequencing was done on a sample of peripheral blood. The receptors come from a man between 45 and 60 years old with Graves' ophthalmopathy.

The chain combines TRBV20-1 with TRBJ1-5; the D is unclear. Germline CDR1 and CDR2: DFQATT and SNEGSKA (reference sequence). This CDR3 is 13 amino acids long. The ends were cut back, 4 bases at V and 2 bases at J, with 9 bases in the middle. CDR3 sequence reads: CSAIRTGNQPQHF. CDR3 bases: TGCAGTGCTATCCGGACGGGCAATCAGCCCCAGCATTTT.

This clonotype was counted many times. This sequence joins TRBV19 and TRBJ1-5; D unresolved. The V and J ends lost 1 base and 0 bases respectively, with 7 bases between them. The CDR3 is 15 amino acids. The V gene's germline CDR1 is LNHDA and CDR2 SQIVND (reference sequence). In nucleotides, the CDR3 is TGTGCCAGTAGTATAGTGGGCCCTAGCAATCAGCCCCAGCATTTT. It codes for CASSIVGPSNQPQHF.

V usage is TRBV12-3 or TRBV12-4 and J usage is TRBJ1-1, with D perhaps matching TRBD1 (6 bases). With 5 bases removed from V and 4 bases from J, the gap between germline ends came to 11 bases. The CDR3 sequence is 13 residues long. The CDR3, as DNA: TGTGCCAGCAGTCAACAGGGAGTCACTGAAGCTTTCTTT. Translated, it gives CASSQQGVTEAFF.

This clonotype has ten or more counts. The rearrangement links TRBV2 to TRBJ2-2; D is perhaps TRBD2 (6 bases). CDR1 and CDR2 from the germline V gene are SNHLY and FYNNEI. CDR3 length: 15 amino acids. V was cut by 6 bases and J by 3 bases, with 14 bases left in between. This CDR3 reads CASSAGTSDTGELFF. CDR3 bases: TGTGCCAGCAGCGCCGGGACTTCCGACACCGGGGAGCTGTTTTTT.

This chain connects TRBV6-1 to TRBJ1-1, with D hard to call. The V end lost 1 base, the J end lost 6 bases, and 9 bases lay between the germline ends. The CDR3 length is 13 residues. Per germline, CDR1 MNHNS and CDR2 SASEGT. The CDR3 loop is CASSEDSWAEAFF. The CDR3 DNA reads as TGTGCCAGCAGTGAAGACTCGTGGGCTGAAGCTTTCTTT.

At least ten counts were recorded for this clonotype. The V call is TRBV20-1, the J call TRBJ1-1; a possible D gene is TRBD1 (6 bases). The CDR3 is 13 residues long. Germline lookup yields CDR1 DFQATT and CDR2 SNEGSKA (reference sequence). V was pared by 0 bases and J by 9 bases, with 14 bases between. The CDR3 loop is CSARDGGAGKAFF. The CDR3 DNA sequence: TGCAGTGCTAGAGATGGGGGGGCTGGGAAAGCTTTCTTT.

This clonotype showed up many times. The V gene is TRBV29-1, the J gene TRBJ2-7; 12 bases agree with TRBD2. Germline trimming cut 5 bases from V and 5 bases from J; bases unmatched to any gene: 7. The CDR3 has 14 residues. CDR1 is SQVTM, CDR2 ANQGSEA, per germline. CDR3 loop: CSVQTSGRVDEQYF. In nucleotides, the CDR3 is TGCAGCGTTCAGACTAGCGGGAGAGTCGACGAGCAGTACTTC.

This clonotype showed up just once. The V gene is TRBV20-1, the J gene TRBJ2-7; D is unclear. Germline V gene data show CDR1 as DFQATT and CDR2 as SNEGSKA (reference sequence). The CDR3 has 10 amino acids. The V end was cut by 3 bases, the J end by 7 bases, with 7 bases between. CDR3 in amino acids: CSASSREQYF. The CDR3 DNA follows: TGCAGTGCTAGCAGCCGGGAGCAGTACTTC.

In this sample, this clonotype turned up a few times. This chain links TRBV6-1 with TRBJ2-5; D may match TRBD1 or TRBD2 (6 bases each). The V gene's germline CDR1 is MNHNS and CDR2 SASEGT. The CDR3 contains 14 residues. V lost 8 bases and J 5 bases, leaving 18 bases between the germline ends. As DNA, the CDR3 is TGTGCCAGCTCCCGGGTAGGGGGGCCGGAGACCCAGTACTTC. As protein: CASSRVGGPETQYF.

This clonotype was seen many times. J is TRBJ2-7 and V is TRBV27; no clear D. The germline V gene encodes CDR1 MNHEY and CDR2 SMNVEV (reference sequence). V lost 8 bases and J lost 0, with 17 bases in between. The CDR3 length is 15 residues. The CDR3 DNA sequence: TGTGCCAGCCGTGCCAGCCTCTCGAGCTCCTACGAGCAGTACTTC. Protein product: CASRASLSSSYEQYF.

This clonotype was counted many times. This chain connects TRBV5-1 to TRBJ2-5, with TRBD1 identical over 7 bases. Germline V gene data show CDR1 as SGHRS and CDR2 as YFSETQ. V was pared by 1 base and J by 1 base, with 4 bases of the junction left unmatched. The CDR3 sequence is 15 residues long. The CDR3 DNA sequence: TGCGCCAGCAGCTTGCAAGGGGGCAGCCAAGAGACCCAGTACTTC. Its translation: CASSLQGGSQETQYF.

Ten or more counts support this clonotype. V is TRBV18 and J is TRBJ2-7; 10 bases are shared with TRBD2. V trimming: 0 bases; J trimming: 1 base; junction bases outside the gene matches: 0. This CDR3 contains 15 residues. CDR1 is KGHSH, CDR2 LQKENI, per germline. CDR3 nucleotides: TGTGCCAGCTCACCACCGGGACTAGCGTCCTACGAGCAGTACTTC. It yields the protein CASSPPGLASYEQYF. The full variable domain, rest sourced from reference TRBV18 and TRBJ2-7, is NAGVMQNPRHLVRRRGQEARLRCSPMKGHSHVYWYRQLPEEGLKFMVYLQKENIIDESGMPKERFSAEFPKEGPSILRIQQVVRGDSAAYFCASSPPGLASYEQYFGPGTRLTVT.

This clonotype showed up many times. The V call is TRBV18, the J call TRBJ1-1; 7 nucleotides align to TRBD1. The CDR3 spans 14 residues. Germline CDR1 and CDR2: KGHSH and LQKENI. V shed 1 base and J 4 bases; nucleotides not matched to a gene: 3. CDR3 DNA sequence: TGTGCCAGCTCACCACAACAGGGGACCACTGAAGCTTTCTTT. It yields the protein CASSPQQGTTEAFF.

The sample holds many counts of this clonotype. A read error may be the cause here, since a much bigger clone is one base away. No conserved phenylalanine or tryptophan is present at the end of the CDR3, so a read error is the likely explanation. The rearrangement joins TRBV7-2 to TRBJ2-5; D is possibly TRBD1 (6 bases). V was cut by 5 bases and J by 2 bases, with 18 bases left in between. This CDR3 contains 16 residues. Per germline, CDR1 SGHTA and CDR2 FQGNSA. CDR3: CASSPRTGTNQETQYL. CDR3 bases: TGTGCCAGCAGCCCCCGAACAGGGACCAATCAAGAGACCCAGTACCTC.

The chain carries TRBV6-5 and TRBJ1-3, with a weak D call TRBD1 (6 bases). CDR1 is MNHEY and CDR2 is SVGAGI in the germline V gene. V lost 4 bases and J lost 0, with 13 bases in between. This CDR3 has 16 amino acids. The CDR3 DNA is TGTGCCAGCAGTTTGGGTCGACAGGCCTCTGGAAACACCATATATTTT. Translation: CASSLGRQASGNTIYF.

Many counts were recorded for this clonotype. The CDR3 reads CSARGGFNQPQHF. DNA for the CDR3: TGCAGTGCTAGAGGGGGGTTCAATCAGCCCCAGCATTTT. V gene TRBV20-1 combines with J gene TRBJ1-5, with a possible D match to TRBD1 (5 bases). The V end was cut by 1 base, the J end by 3 bases, with 7 bases between. Germline V CDR1 and CDR2: DFQATT, SNEGSKA (reference sequence). The CDR3 has 13 amino acids.

The V gene is TRBV11-2, the J gene TRBJ1-2, with 8 nucleotides matching TRBD1. This CDR3 comprises 14 residues. With V trimmed by 4 bases and J by 1 base, 2 bases remained unmatched. The germline V gene has CDR1 SGHAT and CDR2 FQNNGV. The chain's CDR3 is CASSSDRGNYGYTF. The CDR3 bases are TGTGCCAGCAGCTCTGACAGGGGTAACTATGGCTACACCTTC.

This clonotype was counted ten times or more. One end of the junction fails to match germline, which may point to a read error. CDR3 bases: TGTGCCAGCAGCTACTCCGGGACTAGGCACTTC. Its translation is CASSYSGTRHF. The rearrangement uses TRBV7-2 and TRBJ2-7; 8 nucleotides match TRBD2. Germline V gene lookup returns CDR1 SGHTA and CDR2 FQGNSA. The CDR3 covers 11 residues.

There are many counts of this clonotype. This chain links TRBV20-1 with TRBJ1-1, with TRBD1 identical over 12 bases. J was trimmed by 11 bases and V by 3 bases; bases with no gene match: 4. This CDR3 is built from 12 residues. The germline V gene encodes CDR1 DFQATT and CDR2 SNEGSKA (reference sequence). The CDR3 sequence: CSAREGQGAAFF. The CDR3 DNA reads TGCAGTGCTAGGGAGGGACAGGGGGCCGCTTTCTTT.

This clonotype was picked up many times. The DNA for the CDR3 is TGTGCCAGCAGCGTATCGCCGGCGGCCCGGGAGACCCAGTACTTC. It encodes CASSVSPAARETQYF. The chain uses TRBV7-2 and TRBJ2-5; no definite D call. Trimming took off 5 bases at V and 5 bases at J, with 18 bases between the two ends. Germline V gene data show CDR1 as SGHTA and CDR2 as FQGNSA. The CDR3 spans 15 residues.

This clonotype has at least ten counts. CDR3 sequence: CASSLPTGGNQPQHF. CDR3 coding DNA: TGTGCCAGCAGCTTGCCCACAGGGGGCAATCAGCCCCAGCATTTT. The V gene is TRBV7-2, the J gene TRBJ1-5; TRBD1 aligns across 7 bases. V was pared by 3 bases and J by 2 bases, with 4 bases of the junction left unmatched. The CDR3 runs 15 residues. The germline V gene has CDR1 SGHTA and CDR2 FQGNSA.

This clonotype came up many times. A read error may produce the germline difference seen at one junction end. V and J are TRBV7-9 and TRBJ2-6, with D possibly being TRBD2 (6 bases). CDR3 length: 19 residues. In germline, CDR1 is SEHNR, CDR2 FQNEAQ (reference sequence). The CDR3 here is CASSSSPGLRGSRANVLTF. The DNA of the CDR3 is TGTGCCAGCAGCTCTTCTCCGGGACTGCGGGGCTCTAGGGCCAACGTCCTGACTTTC.

This clonotype showed up many times. The chain has TRBV7-2 and TRBJ2-2; TRBD2 agrees at 10 bases. The germline V gene has CDR1 SGHTA and CDR2 FQGNSA. V gave up 5 bases and J gave up 6 bases; unmatched junction bases: 12. There are 17 residues in the CDR3. For the CDR3, the DNA is TGTGCCAGCAGCCTCAGAGGACTAGCGGAGGGGGCCGGGGAGCTGTTTTTT. This gives the protein CASSLRGLAEGAGELFF.

This clonotype has a count of ten or more. The V gene is TRBV29-1, the J gene TRBJ2-7; weak D call: TRBD2 (6 bases). This CDR3 spans 12 amino acids. V lost 5 bases and J 2 bases, leaving 10 bases between the germline ends. Germline V gene lookup returns CDR1 SQVTM and CDR2 ANQGSEA. The chain's CDR3 is CSVNAGTYEQYF. The DNA of the CDR3 is TGCAGCGTTAACGCGGGAACCTACGAGCAGTACTTC.

This clonotype was seen repeatedly, ten times or more. This chain joins TRBV27 and TRBJ2-3, with D perhaps matching TRBD1 (6 bases). The V gene lost 4 bases and the J gene lost 4 bases, with 18 bases spanning the gap. Germline V gene data show CDR1 as MNHEY and CDR2 as SMNVEV (reference sequence). The CDR3 is 16 residues long. CDR3 in DNA: TGTGCCAGCAGTTATACCTGGGGGCTTGGAGCAGATACGCAGTATTTT. Translation gives CASSYTWGLGADTQYF.

The J gene is TRBJ2-5, the V gene TRBV20-1; D call uncertain. The CDR3 sequence is 14 residues long. V shed 4 bases and J shed 11 bases, with 23 bases lying between them. Germline values: CDR1 DFQATT, CDR2 SNEGSKA (reference sequence). The CDR3 loop reads CSATTHRAANFQYF. CDR3 nucleotides: TGCAGTGCTACTACCCATAGGGCAGCGAATTTTCAGTACTTC.

This sequence joins TRBV2 and TRBJ2-7; D is possibly TRBD2 (5 bases). V dropped 3 bases and J dropped 0 bases, with 12 bases sitting between them. Germline V gene lookup returns CDR1 SNHLY and CDR2 FYNNEI. The CDR3 sequence is 15 residues long. This CDR3 reads CASSERAHSSYEQYF. The CDR3 DNA follows: TGTGCCAGCAGTGAGAGGGCACACTCCTCCTACGAGCAGTACTTC.